A single sample gave rise to the 8 T cell receptor beta chains below, sequenced in a study of Ad26.COV2.S vaccination and SARS-CoV-2 variants. Clones were sequenced by immunoSEQ multiplex PCR, and TCRdb holds only the in-frame ones, with some missing. The sample records about 500,000 clones, 70% to 90% being singletons. This sample's treatment: about 20 received Ad26.COV2.S at low or high dose, single or two shots; 5 received placebo; per-sample allocation not given. Samples came from day 63 after the first vaccine or placebo injection. Source: peripheral blood, taken in a trial of Ad26.COV2.S vaccine versus placebo. The receptors stem from a person between 18 and 65 years old who received the Ad26.COV2.S COVID-19 vaccine or a placebo.

The J gene is TRBJ2-3, the V gene TRBV5-1, with a weak D call TRBD1 (7 bases). CDR1 is SGHRS and CDR2 is YFSETQ in the germline V gene. The CDR3 runs to 16 residues. Trimming took 4 bases from V and 4 from J, leaving 19 bases between them. CDR3 nucleotide sequence: TGCGCCAGCAGCCCCGGAGGGGGCGGTGGTGCAGATACGCAGTATTTT. Translation gives CASSPGGGGGADTQYF.

The chain has TRBV19 and TRBJ2-3, with D possibly matching TRBD2 (6 bases). Trimming took off 6 bases at V and 3 bases at J, with 13 bases between the two ends. There are 14 residues in the CDR3. Per germline, CDR1 LNHDA and CDR2 SQIVND (reference sequence). The DNA of the CDR3 is TGTGCCAGTAGGGCGGGACGCGCGACAGATACGCAGTATTTT. Residues: CASRAGRATDTQYF.

This clone was counted once. The chain is built from TRBV5-4 and TRBJ2-1; 9 bases are shared with TRBD2. Germline V gene lookup returns CDR1 SGHNT and CDR2 YYREEE (reference sequence). This CDR3 spans 17 amino acids. The V and J ends lost 0 bases and 0 bases, in that order; junction bases with no gene match: 4. The CDR3 spells CASSLASGGSSYNEQFF. The CDR3 nucleotides are TGTGCCAGCAGCTTGGCCAGCGGGGGGAGCTCCTACAATGAGCAGTTCTTC.

V and J are TRBV21-1 and TRBJ2-1; the DNA was not compared with TRBD1, the D call given in the table. TRBV21-1 is described as a pseudogene. The CDR3 sequence is 18 residues long. CDR3 loop: CASSKGECRGQGACEQFF. DNA for the CDR3: TGTGCCAGCAGCAAAGGAGAGTGTCGGGGACAGGGGGCTTGTGAGCAGTTCTTC.

The rearrangement uses TRBV7-9 and TRBJ2-2; D not resolved. Trimming left V 3 bases short and J 4 bases short, with 3 bases between. CDR1 SEHNR and CDR2 FQNEAQ come from the germline V gene (reference sequence). The CDR3 has 12 amino acids. CDR3 region: CASSFSTGELFF. CDR3 DNA sequence: TGTGCCAGCAGCTTCAGCACCGGGGAGCTGTTTTTT.

The V call is TRBV18, the J call TRBJ1-3; D is uncertain. The CDR3 is 16 amino acids. The germline V gene has CDR1 KGHSH and CDR2 LQKENI. V was trimmed by 5 bases and J by 0 bases, leaving 14 bases between them. CDR3 sequence: CASSTMGVLSGNTIYF. In DNA, the CDR3 is TGTGCCAGCTCAACGATGGGAGTTCTCTCTGGAAACACCATATATTTT.

This clone appeared once. V gene TRBV4-3 combines with J gene TRBJ1-1; a weak D match, TRBD1 (6 bases). Germline V gene sequence: CDR1 LGHNA, CDR2 YSLEER. The CDR3 length is 14 residues. The ends were cut back, 3 bases at V and 1 base at J, with 9 bases in the middle. The DNA for the CDR3 is TGCGCCAGCAGCCAGCAGGGGTCGAACACTGAAGCTTTCTTT. Its translation is CASSQQGSNTEAFF.

This sequence joins TRBV28 and TRBJ1-1, with unresolved D. CDR3 length equals 20 residues. Between the trimmed V and J ends, which lost 7 bases and 0 bases, there was a span of 30 bases. Per the germline V gene, CDR1 is MDHEN and CDR2 is SYDVKM. CDR3 nucleotide sequence: TGTGCCAGCAAACCCCCTAGGGAGGGAGTAGTCCCGTTGATGAACACTGAAGCTTTCTTT. Translating gives CASKPPREGVVPLMNTEAFF.